This is a list of T cell receptor beta chains from one sample in a study of OX40 agonist ivuxolimab in advanced cancers. Clones were read by immunoSEQ multiplex PCR, and TCRdb kept only the in-frame ones, dropping some. The repertoire holds about 72,000 clones, with about 89% as singletons. The source was CD4+ or CD8+ T cells sorted from blood, collected in a trial of the OX40 agonist ivuxolimab. The receptors here all came from an adult with an advanced solid tumor such as melanoma, head and neck, liver or kidney cancer. Each CDR3 is given with its conserved first and last residue. D genes are given only for firm matches. Size is stated for part of the rows, as once, few or many counts, or as a class when the clone is expanded.

j_gene	len	abundance	v_gene	d_gene	CDR3nt	CDR3aa
TRBJ2-7	14	.	TRBV7-9	.	TGTGCCAGCAGCTCCTCCTCGGCCCCCGGCGAGCAGTACTTC	CASSSSSAPGEQYF
TRBJ2-1	16	.	TRBV4-1	TRBD2	TGCGCCAGCAGCCAAGTTCTAGCGGGGGAAAACAATGAGCAGTTCTTC	CASSQVLAGENNEQFF
TRBJ1-1	15	.	TRBV4-3	.	TGCGCCAGCAGCCAAGATGAAGTGGCGTCCCTTGAAGCTTTCTTT	CASSQDEVASLEAFF
TRBJ2-2	14	once	TRBV13	.	TGTGCCAGCAGCTCGACAGGGAACACCGGGGAGCTGTTTTTT	CASSSTGNTGELFF
TRBJ1-1	14	.	TRBV11-2	.	TGTGCCAGCAGCTACTCCTTTATGAACACTGAAGCTTTCTTT	CASSYSFMNTEAFF
TRBJ1-1	16	.	TRBV4-3	.	TGCGCCAGCAGCCAAGATTCAGGGTATCTACTAACTGAAGCTTTCTTT	CASSQDSGYLLTEAFF
TRBJ2-3	18	.	TRBV4-3	TRBD2	TGCGCCAGCAGCCAAGATGTCGGTTGGAGCGGGAGTTCCGATACGCAGTATTTT	CASSQDVGWSGSSDTQYF
TRBJ1-1	12	.	TRBV4-3	.	TGCGCCAGCAGCCCGACAGGCACTGAAGCTTTCTTT	CASSPTGTEAFF
TRBJ1-5	16	.	TRBV4-1	.	TGCGCCAGCAGCCAAGGGAATTGGGTGAGCAATCAGCCCCAGCATTTT	CASSQGNWVSNQPQHF
TRBJ2-1	17	once	TRBV5-4	TRBD2	TGTGCCAGCAGCTTGGAAGCGGGACTAGCGGGGGGGAATGAGCAGTTCTTC	CASSLEAGLAGGNEQFF
TRBJ2-1	16	.	TRBV13	TRBD2	TGTGCCAGCAGCCCCCGGGGTAGCGGGATTAACAATGAGCAGTTCTTC	CASSPRGSGINNEQFF
TRBJ1-1	14	.	TRBV4-1	.	TGCGCCAGCAGCCAAGATGCCCGGGGCACTGAAGCTTTCTTT	CASSQDARGTEAFF
TRBJ1-2	19	.	TRBV23-1	.	TGCGCCAGCAGTCACCCCCTCAGAGGGGGTTGGAGTTCTAACTATGGCTACACCTTC	CASSHPLRGGWSSNYGYTF
TRBJ2-3	14	.	TRBV6-5	.	TGTGCCACTTTTTCGGCGGGCCACACAGATACGCAGTATTTT	CATFSAGHTDTQYF
TRBJ2-1	15	.	TRBV7-3	TRBD2	TGTGCCAGCAGCTATTGGAGCGGGGCGGAAGGTGAGCAGTTCTTC	CASSYWSGAEGEQFF
TRBJ2-1	14	.	TRBV6-4	.	TGTGCCAGCAGTCCCCGAGTGGGGGCGACTGAGCAGTTCTTC	CASSPRVGATEQFF
TRBJ2-7	17	.	TRBV5-5	TRBD2	TGTGCCAGCAGCTACGGCAACCTAGCGGTGAGCTCCTACGAGCAGTACTTC	CASSYGNLAVSSYEQYF
TRBJ2-7	17	.	TRBV6-1	TRBD2	TGTGCCAGCAGTGACAGAATCGGAGGGACTACCACCTACGAGCAGTACTTC	CASSDRIGGTTTYEQYF
TRBJ1-2	12	.	TRBV9	.	TGTGCCAGCAGCGCCGGACTGACTGGCTACACCTTC	CASSAGLTGYTF
TRBJ2-6	17	.	TRBV19	.	TGTGCCAGTAGTCCGGGACTTCTGCCCACTGGGGCCAACGTCCTGACTTTC	CASSPGLLPTGANVLTF
TRBJ2-2	13	few	TRBV28	.	TGTGCCAGCAGTTTTCGGCTTACCGGGGAGCTGTTTTTT	CASSFRLTGELFF
TRBJ1-3	16	.	TRBV7-8	.	TGTGCCAGCAGCTTATCCGTAGGGGCTTTTGGAAACACCATATATTTT	CASSLSVGAFGNTIYF
TRBJ1-1	16	.	TRBV19	.	TGTGCCAGTGTCCTCGGAATGGGACTGACGAACACTGAAGCTTTCTTT	CASVLGMGLTNTEAFF
TRBJ2-7	11	.	TRBV6-5	.	TGTGCCAGCAGTGAGGGATACGAGCAGTACTTC	CASSEGYEQYF
TRBJ1-2	16	.	TRBV25-1	.	TGTGCCAGCAGTGAATATGCTGGATTACCTACATATGGCTACACCTTC	CASSEYAGLPTYGYTF
TRBJ2-7	15	.	TRBV18	.	TGTGCCAGCTCACCACTGGGTCTTGCGGCCTACGAGCAGTACTTC	CASSPLGLAAYEQYF
TRBJ2-7	15	.	TRBV9	TRBD2	TGTGCCAGCAGCTCCTTTAGCGGGGGAGCCTACGAGCAGTACTTC	CASSSFSGGAYEQYF
TRBJ2-2	15	once	TRBV5-1	.	TGCGCCAGCAGCTTGGAGGATCCGAACACCGGGGAGCTGTTTTTT	CASSLEDPNTGELFF
TRBJ2-5	15	.	TRBV6-5	.	TGTGCCAGCAGTTTAGGGGACACCGGAGGAGAGACCCAGTACTTC	CASSLGDTGGETQYF
TRBJ2-7	11	.	TRBV27	.	TGTGCCAGCAGCGAAGGAAGCGAGCAGTACTTC	CASSEGSEQYF
TRBJ2-2	15	.	TRBV27	TRBD1	TGTGCCAGCAGTCCTGGACAGGGTAACACCGGGGAGCTGTTTTTT	CASSPGQGNTGELFF
TRBJ2-5	16	.	TRBV9	.	TGTGCCAGCTCGCCTTATCCGGACTTGACGGAAGAGACCCAGTACTTC	CASSPYPDLTEETQYF
TRBJ2-3	16	.	TRBV5-1	TRBD2	TGCGCCAGCAGCTTGGACAGCGGGGGATCCGCAGATACGCAGTATTTT	CASSLDSGGSADTQYF